The following is a T cell receptor beta chain sequence with its context. Trimming left V 3 bases short and J 0 bases short, with 9 bases between. Germline V gene data show CDR1 as MNHEY and CDR2 as SMNVEV (reference sequence). The CDR3 is 15 amino acids. TCRdb's table, derived via immunoSEQ multiplex PCR, lists solely in-frame clones and lacks some. The sample includes approximately 31,000 clones, 94% of them seen just once. The data stem from a study of T cells in localized non-small cell lung cancer. This TCR came from a woman aged 35 to 75 with stage I lung adenocarcinoma. The sequences come from peripheral blood, collected before any cancer treatment. This rearrangement joins TRBV27 to TRBJ2-4; D is ambiguous. CDR3 nucleotide sequence: TGTGCCAGCAGTTTTTCGGCAATAGCCAAAAACATTCAGTACTTC. This sequence encodes CASSFSAIAKNIQYF.